The rows below give T cell receptor beta chains drawn from one sample of a study of CXCR3-negative and CXCR3-positive naive CD8 T cells. TCRdb reanalyzed the 5' RACE reads and collapses them to one entry per CDR3 protein, without DNA. The sample includes roughly 120,000 distinct CDR3 sequences. The sample consisted of naive CXCR3+ CD8+ T cells from blood. The source of these receptors is a human donor in good health. Some clones in this sample may be carry-over from other donors' samples. The CDR3 runs from the conserved cysteine through the conserved F or W. Each record gives: CDR3 length, V gene, J gene, CDR3 protein.

16	TRBV4-3	TRBJ2-3	CASSQDPGRGPDTQYF
14	TRBV28	TRBJ2-1	CASSPRPGKYEQFF
13	TRBV7-6	TRBJ2-1	CASSLVPGREQFF
15	TRBV7-9	TRBJ2-1	CASSSLTRDVNEQFF
16	TRBV14	TRBJ2-1	CASSQSLDRFANEQFF
14	TRBV5-1	TRBJ1-1	CASSLREPNTEAFF
16	TRBV23-1	TRBJ1-1	CASSQTGPRRDTEAFF
14	TRBV5-1	TRBJ2-7	CASSWDAGEYEQYF
16	TRBV4-1	TRBJ2-2	CASSQPGQSNTGELFF
17	TRBV6-6	TRBJ2-5	CASSSRPFPGQKETQYF
13	TRBV25-1	TRBJ2-7	CASSEYNRYEQYF
17	TRBV5-1	TRBJ2-2	CASSWSGSGLNTGELFF
14	TRBV4-1	TRBJ2-1	CASSHLDPGAEQFF
15	TRBV6-5	TRBJ1-4	CASSYREATNEKLFF
18	TRBV28	TRBJ2-2	CASRRTSGRAGDTGELFF
15	TRBV4-1	TRBJ2-7	CASSRGTGSTYEQYF
15	TRBV15	TRBJ2-2	CATSTDRGYGGELFF
12	TRBV7-9	TRBJ2-1	CASSPISKEQFF
15	TRBV7-9	TRBJ2-1	CASSTGQGAGNEQFF
18	TRBV20-1	TRBJ2-1	CSARTPTPSGDIYNEQFF
14	TRBV6-2/TRBV6-3	TRBJ2-3	CASSPPGSTDTQYF
15	TRBV27	TRBJ2-5	CASSPSSWTGETQYF
14	TRBV2	TRBJ2-5	CASSRLAGRETQYF
14	TRBV14	TRBJ2-7	CASSQGGGDYEQYF
15	TRBV4-3	TRBJ2-7	CASSQVRGQNYEQYF
14	TRBV19	TRBJ2-7	CASSITGPTYEQYF
14	TRBV23-1	TRBJ1-2	CASSQTPPREGYTF
15	TRBV11-2	TRBJ1-6	CASTQTGFYNSPLHF
18	TRBV5-5	TRBJ2-4	CASSVGLAGGPPRGIQYF
15	TRBV20-1	TRBJ2-1	CSARDPAGSYNEQFF
15	TRBV20-1	TRBJ2-7	CSARHRQGTLYGQYF
15	TRBV7-9	TRBJ1-2	CASSADQGANYGYTF
13	TRBV7-3	TRBJ1-1	CASSRTGGTEAFF
14	TRBV7-9	TRBJ2-7	CASSLTGSPYEQYF
15	TRBV7-6	TRBJ1-1	CASSSLQGRNTEAFF
14	TRBV28	TRBJ2-4	CASSPGGTGNIQYF
17	TRBV7-9	TRBJ2-1	CASSLSPGQGPYNEQFF
13	TRBV7-9	TRBJ1-1	CASRQGLNTEAFF
15	TRBV19	TRBJ1-1	CASSTGVGVIWEAFF
14	TRBV4-1	TRBJ2-7	CASSQEGTGGEQYF
15	TRBV6-5	TRBJ2-1	CASSWSAETYNEQFF
15	TRBV6-1	TRBJ2-4	CASSDSRTGKNIQYF
16	TRBV7-8	TRBJ2-5	CASSLSTAYSQETQYF
15	TRBV11-2	TRBJ2-3	CASSLGRGGSDTQYF
15	TRBV20-1	TRBJ2-3	CSAKDRGLSTDTQYF
18	TRBV6-1	TRBJ1-2	CASSDLRDSFSSNYGYTF
16	TRBV7-9	TRBJ1-4	CASSLARQSTNEKLFF
17	TRBV5-1	TRBJ2-2	CASSSPIDRGDTGELFF
13	TRBV12-3/TRBV12-4	TRBJ2-7	CASSSWGGYEQYF
15	TRBV9	TRBJ1-2	CASSDQTQGPYGYTF